Listed here are 5 T cell receptor beta chains from one sample, sequenced in a study of blood T cell repertoires in COVID-19. Data came from immunoSEQ multiplex PCR; TCRdb stores just in-frame clones and leaves some out. This repertoire shows roughly 120,000 clones, 92% found once; its top ten account for approximately 2%. Sequencing was done on a sample of peripheral blood. The receptors originated from a man aged 45-60 years with COVID-19, enrolled during active disease.

This clone showed up just once. The J gene is TRBJ2-5, the V gene TRBV3-1 (or the pseudogene TRBV3-2), with a possible D match to TRBD2 (5 bases). The CDR3 covers 16 residues. From germline, CDR1 is LGHDT and CDR2 YNNKEL (reference sequence). V was cut by 4 bases and J by 3 bases, with 18 bases left in between. The CDR3 sequence is CASSPRTGIPEETQYF. The CDR3 nucleotides read TGTGCCAGCAGCCCACGGACTGGGATCCCGGAAGAGACCCAGTACTTC.

The chain has TRBV2 and TRBJ1-2; no firm D call. The V and J ends lost 3 bases and 6 bases respectively, with 5 bases between them. Germline CDR1 reads SNHLY; CDR2 reads FYNNEI. This CDR3 comprises 11 residues. The CDR3 region is CASSDRDGYTF. Written as DNA, the CDR3 is TGTGCCAGCAGTGACCGGGATGGCTACACCTTC.

This clone has just a few counts. V usage is TRBV7-8 and J usage is TRBJ1-5, with TRBD1 matching 10 bases. The length of the CDR3 is 17 residues. The germline V gene encodes CDR1 SGHVS and CDR2 FQNEAQ. V was clipped by 5 bases and J by 2 bases; unmatched bases: 9. CDR3 loop: CASSLGQGDLGNQPQHF. In DNA, the CDR3 is TGTGCCAGCAGCCTTGGACAGGGGGACCTTGGCAATCAGCCCCAGCATTTT. Full variable domain (missing parts from reference TRBV7-8 and TRBJ1-5): GAGVSQSPRYKVAKRGQDVALRCDPISGHVSLFWYQQALGQGPEFLTYFQNEAQLDKSGLPSDRFFAERPEGSVSTLKIQRTQQEDSAVYLCASSLGQGDLGNQPQHFGDGTRLSIL.

This chain links TRBV3-1 (or the pseudogene TRBV3-2) with TRBJ2-2, with D maybe TRBD1 (5 bases). The CDR3 runs to 14 residues. CDR1 LGHDT and CDR2 YNNKEL come from the germline V gene (reference sequence). Trimming removed 1 base at V and 7 bases at J, with 10 bases between. The CDR3 DNA is TGTGCCAGCAGCCAAGGGCAGGGTTTCGGGGAGCTGTTTTTT. Its translation: CASSQGQGFGELFF.

The chain has TRBV12-2 and TRBJ1-6; TRBD1 is the table's D call and was not checked against the DNA. TRBV12-2 is assigned pseudogene status. The CDR3 sequence is 15 residues long. The CDR3 loop is CASRLVRDRGSPLHF. Written as DNA, the CDR3 is TGTGCAAGTCGCTTAGTCCGGGACAGGGGTTCACCCCTCCACTTT.